This TCR beta chain stems from a study of cytomegalovirus exposure and HLA in healthy donors (dated 2017 in TCRdb). Notes on the research overall: In an earlier analysis of approximately 640 of the donors, roughly 300 Gb of sequence data and approximately 120 million unique TCR beta sequences from about 179 million T cells were reported. An early release that covered about 600 HLA-typed donors contained around 300 gigabases of sequencing data and tens of millions of unique TCR sequences. Of the roughly 400 genotyped donors, about 80% fell in the genetic ancestry cluster associated with self-reported Caucasian donors. The study was designed to test whether signatures of past pathogen exposure could be identified by cataloging public T cell receptors. The T cell repertoires of roughly 660 subjects were profiled by immunosequencing and related to cytomegalovirus serostatus. Besides the first cohort of approximately 670 subjects, a separate validation cohort made up of some 110 different subjects was used. To predict cytomegalovirus infection status, the study combined high-throughput TCR immunosequencing, statistical association of individual TCRs with disease status, and machine learning. To study patterns of TCR occurrence, a later analysis re-analyzed previously published TCR beta repertoires from around 660 donors and added high-resolution HLA genotyping. Rather than using new phenotypic data, the later analysis identified candidate immune exposures from TCR beta sequences and from how often those sequences occurred across donors. To decide whether each TCR beta V gene segment behaved as functional or pseudogenic, an earlier analysis of approximately 590 of the donors relied on high-throughput TCR beta sequencing. Donor age, sex, ethnicity and CMV serostatus were compiled together with the repertoire data. Genome-wide SNP genotypes for about 55% of the 666 donors were used in a later genetic analysis, which treated that subset as a discovery cohort. Every discovery cohort repertoire had been produced on one sequencing platform. Class I and class II HLA loci were covered by the typing at four-digit resolution. The number of typed donors differed by locus: about 620-640 for A, B, C, DRB1 and DQB1; 522 for DQA1; 606 for DPA1; and some 450 for DPB1. A handful of DR-DQ haplotypes were handled as single units for association and clustering because linkage in the cohort was strong. Among about 370 genotyped donors of the cohort, an average of roughly 230,000 unique TCR beta nucleotide sequences was sequenced per donor, of which roughly 18% were non-productive. The research as a whole found: The sequencing pipeline was judged likely to have produced a cluster of highly shared sequence variants as a technical artifact. According to the authors, the approach could potentially be generalized to other disease states and immunological phenotypes. Specific HLA alleles were associated with 15,000 to 20,000 TCR beta sequences at a false discovery rate of 0.05 in a later analysis. Roughly uniform sequencing depth across donors was assumed in presence/absence analyses, although this assumption may not hold. In an earlier analysis of approximately 600 of the donors, most TCR beta V segments were observed in productive rearrangements about 90% or about 30% of the time, broadly matching IMGT annotations. Several of the top co-occurrence clusters appeared to be linked to parvovirus B19, influenza, CMV and Epstein-Barr virus, according to a later analysis. In a later analysis, most CMV-associated TCR beta chains were found to appear HLA-restricted, with HLA associations seemingly driven largely by CMV exposure. In both the original and validation cohorts, the classifier was reported to diagnose cytomegalovirus status with high specificity and sensitivity. Correlated functional status among segregating V segments might reflect linkage disequilibrium, but an unknown experimental factor could not be ruled out. Some IMGT-functional V segments, including TRBV6-2 and TRBV6-3, could not be distinguished by the 87-base-pair reads and were therefore excluded. Three of the identified cytomegalovirus-associated TCR beta chains were confirmed in vitro to be specific for cytomegalovirus antigens. A later genetic analysis reported fewer N-insertions in productive TCRs among donors in an Asian-associated ancestry cluster than the approximately 700-donor mean. Because HLA typing was missing for some donors at each locus, association tests included only the typed subset. Compared with equally common non-associated chains, HLA-associated TCR beta chains in a later analysis were more clonally expanded and had lower generation probabilities. Assigning TCR associations to individual alleles was difficult when HLA alleles, especially DR and DQ, strongly co-occurred. Most TCR sequences were observed very rarely across donors, whereas some public TCRs were present in many individuals. A further reported finding was that TCR beta sequences accurately predicted the HLA-A and HLA-B alleles for most subjects in the first cohort. A total of around 150 TCR beta chains were listed by the study as associated with cytomegalovirus. In a later analysis, TCR association rates were found to vary across HLA loci, with the most associated TCRs seen for DRB1 alleles and the fewest for HLA-C alleles. V-gene and J-gene trimming of TCR beta chains was associated with a missense DCLRE1C variant in a later genetic analysis, and the association was replicated in an independent cohort. The only immune exposure information available for the cohort was CMV serostatus. Roughly 15 rarely observed V segments, including chromosome 9 orphons, were excluded from the earlier analysis of almost 600 of the donors because counts were too low. Only TCR beta chains were sequenced in this cohort, and the absence of alpha or paired-chain data limited detectable features.

The cohort consisted of 650 to 850 healthy bone marrow donors. Cohort members were all nominally healthy when sampled, although unrecorded immune exposures were likely present. The donor tested CMV seropositive and was one of the 289 seropositive cohort members. Every donor gave a peripheral blood sample, and the peripheral blood mononuclear cells from that sample were used for TCR beta sequencing. Genomic DNA was extracted from the blood cell samples with the Qiagen DNeasy Blood Extraction Kit. The library relied on the immunoSEQ multiplex PCR assay. A mixture of 60 forward primers for TCR Vbeta segments and 13 reverse primers for TCR Jbeta segments was used in the multiplex PCR. The CDR3 region of rearranged TCR beta genes was amplified from genomic DNA by a multiplex PCR assay. The amplified TCR beta libraries were sequenced on the Illumina HiSeq System as 87-base-pair reads. The paper's data handling went like this. Across the 600 to 700 repertoires, a later analysis counted approximately 75 million unique TCR beta chains, 9.5 million to 12 million of which were shared by at least two donors. To remove PCR and sequencing errors, raw reads were error-corrected and collapsed into unique sequences using a nearest-neighbor algorithm that merged closely related sequences. Alignment of CDR3 sequences to IMGT reference sequences was used to assign V, D and J gene segments. For a sequence to be retained, a match of at least six nucleotides was required to both a V gene segment and a J gene segment. A rearrangement was called productive if the CDR3 had no stop codons and remained in frame with V and J, and every other rearrangement was called non-productive. Following IMGT convention, CDR3 was defined as the stretch from the second conserved V-encoded cysteine to the conserved J-encoded phenylalanine. Sequences without an unambiguous match to a single V gene segment were excluded from the earlier analysis of almost 600 of the donors. An earlier analysis of a few hundred of the donors classified V segments as functional when productive rearrangements were above 56.7% and as segregating when the standard deviation between donors was above 5%. A statistical classification framework was built for diagnosing cytomegalovirus status from the catalog of TCR beta chain sequences. In a later analysis, TCR nucleotide sequences were compared against IMGT/GENE-DB human TR gene sequences so that V and J genes could be assigned. Using the TCRdist pipeline, a later analysis assigned CDR3 sequences along with most-parsimonious VDJ recombination scenarios. A later analysis defined each TCR beta chain by its CDR3 amino acid sequence plus V-gene family, and excluded reads lacking a unique V-gene family. To address suspected cross-contamination and a sequencing artifact, a later analysis removed around 590 highly shared, low-generation-probability nucleotide sequences. In a later analysis, a clonal expansion index was calculated for each public chain from normalized within-repertoire ranks of inferred template counts. Generation probabilities in a later analysis came from a VDJ recombination model fitted to out-of-frame rearrangements, and those results were checked against IGoR. In a later analysis, hypergeometric tests were used to score TCR-TCR, TCR-HLA and TCR-CMV co-occurrence, with a repertoire-size bias correction applied to TCR pairs. To estimate false discovery rates, a later analysis permuted the HLA or CMV assignments 20 times. In a later analysis, co-occurring TCRs were grouped with DBSCAN, and TCRdist sequence similarity was added when clustering was performed within HLA-allele-positive subsets. Repertoires with fewer than 30,000 or more than 120,000 public chains, plus five repertoires with anomalous nucleotide sharing, were excluded from co-occurrence clustering. Sourced from immuneACCESS, this table was stored by TCRdb with only in-frame sequences that have V and J called. A share of the clones is absent; for the studies checked, an unresolved V gene accounts for under half, and the remainder has no known explanation. The V and J calls and clone size come from that table; D and trimming were worked out from the DNA. The table for this sample lists fewer than 150,000 clones; 80% of them were counted only once. The ten largest clones capture around 6.8% of the sample.

The cysteine opens and the phenylalanine closes a CDR3 of 13 amino acids. CDR3 DNA only is kept here, 39 bases in frame from base 1. For CDR1 and CDR2, the germline V gene lists SGHAT and FQNNGV. The trim is 6 bases for V and 4 bases for J, with a gap of 9 bases between the germline ends. A word on this clone: It lacks a known antigen. No much larger clonotype is one base removed from it; base qualities were not supplied.

The sequence derives from a man between 40 and 49 years old in good health and CMV-seropositive. The chain was built from TRBV11-2 and TRBJ2-2, with the D gene not clear enough to name. The sample was PBMCs. DNA sequence: TGTGCCAGCAGAGACGGGTTCACCGGGGAGCTGTTTTTT. It translates to CASRDGFTGELFF.